This is a list of T cell receptor beta chains from one sample in a study of OX40 agonist ivuxolimab in advanced cancers. The table came from immunoSEQ multiplex PCR; TCRdb's copy has only in-frame clones and leaves some out. The sample has 50,000 to 75,000 clones, about nine tenths seen once. This material consisted of CD4+ or CD8+ T cells sorted from blood, taken in a trial of the OX40 agonist ivuxolimab. The receptors here all came from an adult with an advanced solid tumor such as melanoma, head and neck, liver or kidney cancer. CDR3s include the opening cysteine and the closing phenylalanine or tryptophan. The order of the fields is D gene, V gene, J gene, clone size, CDR3 protein, CDR3 DNA. The D gene is left open where the match is weak. Expanded clones are given a class, and other clones once, few, many or no size at all.

TRBD2,TRBV27,TRBJ2-2,few,CASSLSPTSGGAIGELFF,TGTGCCAGCAGTTTATCCCCGACTAGCGGGGGGGCAATCGGGGAGCTGTTTTTT
TRBD2,TRBV5-1,TRBJ2-1,-,CASSLALAGGHNEQFF,TGCGCCAGCAGCTTGGCCCTAGCGGGGGGGCACAATGAGCAGTTCTTC
-,TRBV19,TRBJ1-1,-,CASRRSRDTEAFF,TGTGCCAGTAGACGTAGTCGAGATACTGAAGCTTTCTTT
TRBD2,TRBV4-3,TRBJ2-1,-,CASSQFVGSGSGYEQFF,TGCGCCAGCAGCCAATTTGTGGGTAGCGGGAGCGGGTATGAGCAGTTCTTC
-,TRBV10-3,TRBJ2-5,-,CAIRQRQGGSETQYF,TGTGCCATCAGGCAAAGACAGGGAGGTTCGGAGACCCAGTACTTC
-,TRBV11-2,TRBJ2-3,-,CASSLAGANTDTQYF,TGTGCCAGCAGCTTAGCCGGAGCGAACACAGATACGCAGTATTTT
-,TRBV5-1,TRBJ1-4,once,CASSPGLATNEKLFF,TGCGCCAGCAGCCCGGGACTTGCAACTAATGAAAAACTGTTTTTT
-,TRBV10-3,TRBJ1-5,-,CAISPEGNQPQHF,TGTGCCATCAGTCCCGAGGGAAATCAGCCCCAGCATTTT
-,TRBV10-2,TRBJ2-3,-,CASAGADTQYF,TGCGCCAGCGCCGGGGCAGATACGCAGTATTTT
-,TRBV9,TRBJ2-2,-,CASSVDWAENTGELFF,TGTGCCAGCAGCGTAGACTGGGCAGAGAACACCGGGGAGCTGTTTTTT
-,TRBV5-6,TRBJ1-2,-,CASSYGTAPGYGYTF,TGTGCCAGCAGTTACGGGACCGCGCCGGGCTATGGCTACACCTTC
-,TRBV11-2,TRBJ2-2,-,CASSLLVTAGELFF,TGTGCCAGCAGCTTATTAGTTACTGCCGGGGAGCTGTTTTTT
-,TRBV19,TRBJ1-4,-,CASRRRTPNEKLFF,TGTGCCAGTAGACGGAGGACCCCGAATGAAAAACTGTTTTTT
-,TRBV27,TRBJ2-5,-,CASRPSAQYQETQYF,TGTGCCAGCAGGCCTAGCGCACAATACCAAGAGACCCAGTACTTC
TRBD1,TRBV6-5,TRBJ1-1,-,CASSPGDRAYTEAFF,TGTGCCAGCAGTCCTGGGGACAGAGCGTACACTGAAGCTTTCTTT
TRBD1,TRBV7-9,TRBJ1-4,-,CASSLEGQGYEKLFF,TGTGCCAGCAGCTTAGAGGGACAGGGTTATGAAAAACTGTTTTTT
TRBD1,TRBV7-9,TRBJ2-5,-,CASSFGQGRSETQYF,TGTGCCAGCAGCTTCGGACAGGGGAGGAGCGAGACCCAGTACTTC
TRBD1,TRBV5-1,TRBJ2-2,-,CASSQGAGLSTGELFF,TGCGCCAGCAGCCAGGGGGCAGGGCTCAGTACCGGGGAGCTGTTTTTT
TRBD2,TRBV10-1,TRBJ2-3,-,CASSGLAGGQYTQYF,TGCGCCAGCAGCGGACTAGCGGGAGGCCAATATACGCAGTATTTT
-,TRBV5-4,TRBJ2-1,once,CASSSPLGRREQFF,TGTGCCAGCAGCTCCCCGTTGGGGCGGAGGGAGCAGTTCTTC
-,TRBV28,TRBJ2-7,-,CASSFPGSRYEQYF,TGTGCCAGCAGTTTCCCCGGGAGCAGATACGAGCAGTACTTC
TRBD2,TRBV15,TRBJ2-3,-,CATSRDGAGYTDTQYF,TGTGCCACCAGCAGAGATGGAGCGGGGTACACAGATACGCAGTATTTT
-,TRBV4-1,TRBJ1-2,few,CASSQEDPGYGYTF,TGCGCCAGCAGCCAAGAAGACCCAGGCTATGGCTACACCTTC
-,TRBV6-5,TRBJ2-7,-,CASSYPPGHPTYEQYF,TGTGCCAGCAGTTACCCGCCGGGACACCCGACTTACGAGCAGTACTTC
TRBD2,TRBV5-4,TRBJ2-5,-,CASSQNLAGGKETQYF,TGTGCCAGCAGCCAAAATCTAGCGGGGGGGAAAGAGACCCAGTACTTC
-,TRBV7-9,TRBJ1-6,-,CASSRQNNSPLHF,TGTGCCAGCAGCCGACAGAATAATTCACCCCTCCACTTT
-,TRBV6-1,TRBJ1-2,-,CASGRDYGYTF,TGTGCCAGCGGCAGGGACTATGGCTACACCTTC
TRBD1,TRBV5-1,TRBJ2-5,few,CASSAADRAPLYF,TGCGCCAGCAGCGCCGCCGACAGGGCCCCGTTGTACTTC
-,TRBV10-3,TRBJ2-7,-,CAISESMAPNYEQYF,TGTGCCATCAGTGAGTCGATGGCTCCCAACTACGAGCAGTACTTC
-,TRBV28,TRBJ1-4,-,CASSTQADKLFF,TGTGCCAGCAGCACCCAGGCTGACAAACTGTTTTTT
TRBD2,TRBV4-1,TRBJ2-1,-,CATRTSGNYNEQFF,TGCGCCACTCGGACTAGCGGGAACTACAATGAGCAGTTCTTC
TRBD2,TRBV5-1,TRBJ2-3,-,CASSSGGLAGGSTDTQYF,TGCGCCAGCAGCTCGGGAGGACTAGCGGGCGGTAGCACAGATACGCAGTATTTT
-,TRBV5-1,TRBJ2-3,-,CASTENTDTQYF,TGCGCCAGCACGGAGAACACAGATACGCAGTATTTT
-,TRBV6-1,TRBJ1-1,few,CASSEPHENGNTEAFF,TGTGCCAGCAGTGAACCACACGAAAATGGGAACACTGAAGCTTTCTTT
-,TRBV5-4,TRBJ1-2,-,CASSPVGNHFGYTF,TGTGCCAGCAGCCCAGTTGGGAACCATTTTGGCTACACCTTC
-,TRBV18,TRBJ2-5,-,CASSPRKGEETQYF,TGTGCCAGCTCACCAAGGAAAGGGGAAGAGACCCAGTACTTC
-,TRBV5-4,TRBJ2-7,once,CASSLGGGTNYEQYF,TGTGCCAGCAGCTTGGGTGGGGGAACCAACTACGAGCAGTACTTC
-,TRBV19,TRBJ1-2,-,CASSIGDRANYGYTF,TGTGCCAGTAGTATTGGAGACAGAGCTAACTATGGCTACACCTTC
-,TRBV7-3,TRBJ2-5,-,CASSLNPEQETQYF,TGTGCCAGCAGCTTAAATCCGGAGCAAGAGACCCAGTACTTC
-,TRBV29-1,TRBJ1-2,-,CSVSELDYGYTF,TGCAGCGTTTCGGAGCTAGATTATGGCTACACCTTC
TRBD2,TRBV6-5,TRBJ2-1,-,CASTLTSGSNEQFF,TGTGCCAGCACCTTAACTAGCGGGAGCAATGAGCAGTTCTTC
-,TRBV5-5,TRBJ1-3,-,CASSFTVSGNTIYF,TGTGCCAGCAGCTTTACGGTTTCTGGAAACACCATATATTTT
TRBD1,TRBV6-1,TRBJ1-2,-,CASRSGQVDTF,TGTGCCAGCAGGTCGGGACAGGTGGACACCTTC
-,TRBV6-1,TRBJ1-5,once,CASSERDNQPQHF,TGTGCCAGCAGTGAGAGGGACAATCAGCCCCAGCATTTT
TRBD2,TRBV10-3,TRBJ2-3,-,CAIRVTSGGTDTQYF,TGTGCCATCAGGGTAACTAGCGGAGGCACAGATACGCAGTATTTT
-,TRBV7-2,TRBJ2-3,-,CASSLQGPDTQYF,TGTGCCAGCAGCTTACAGGGGCCAGATACGCAGTATTTT
-,TRBV21-1,TRBJ2-7,few,CASIPLSGEQYF,TGTGCCAGCATTCCCCTGTCTGGGGAGCAGTACTTC
-,TRBV6-1,TRBJ2-5,-,CASSDLPTTGPQYF,TGTGCCAGCAGTGACCTCCCGACCACCGGGCCCCAGTACTTC
TRBD1,TRBV6-6,TRBJ1-1,-,CASSGTGDTEAFF,TGTGCCAGTTCCGGGACAGGGGACACTGAAGCTTTCTTT
-,TRBV4-1,TRBJ2-1,once,CASRPQRRQGFAGTEQFF,TGCGCCAGCAGGCCCCAGAGACGTCAGGGATTTGCCGGCACTGAGCAGTTCTTC
-,TRBV5-4,TRBJ2-5,-,CASRPTGHAETQYF,TGTGCCAGCAGGCCTACAGGGCACGCAGAGACCCAGTACTTC
-,TRBV27,TRBJ2-4,-,CASSLGIKNIQYF,TGTGCCAGCAGTTTAGGTATCAAAAACATTCAGTACTTC
-,TRBV7-9,TRBJ1-1,-,CASSLDSTTEAFF,TGTGCCAGCAGCCTTGACTCGACCACTGAAGCTTTCTTT